This T cell receptor (beta chain) was found in a study of Graves' ophthalmopathy and Graves' hyperthyroidism. General observations from the study: In blood appeared most of the expanded thyroid clonotypes whose frequency exceeded 0.001. The model predicted progression of ophthalmopathy with a sensitivity of roughly 70%, and its specificity was 72.22%.

RNA transcripts provided the template for amplifying TCR beta CDR3 regions. First-round RT-PCR employed HTBI primers, with a second-round multiplex PCR after it. One entry per CDR3 protein, called by TCRdb with MiXCR from the multiplex PCR reads. The table has about 550,000 distinct CDR3 sequences, roughly 40% seen once; the top ten hold around 4%. In this sample, this clonotype turned up many times. What it recognizes is unknown. The CDR3 covers 15 residues. Germline assignment: CDR1 LNHDA and CDR2 SQIVND (reference sequence). Between the trimmed V and J ends, which lost 5 bases and 6 bases, there was a span of 17 bases.

The sequence derives from an adult man with Graves' hyperthyroidism. The chain combines TRBV19 with TRBJ1-5, with D possibly TRBD1 on 6 matching bases. The sequenced sample was peripheral blood or thyroid tissue (not recorded which). CDR3 nucleotide sequence: TGTGCCAGTAGTCTGCAAGGGGGGGCAGGTCAGCCCCAGCATTTT. It specifies CASSLQGGAGQPQHF.